The clone carrying this TCR beta chain was counted a single time. Enrolled through a virtual design, the participants were between roughly 18 and 100 years of age and came from roughly 22 US areas. These data belong to a study of blood T cell repertoires in COVID-19. Measured with immunoSEQ multiplex PCR; TCRdb has only the in-frame clones, and not every one. The repertoire has under 450,000 clones, about 90% of them found once; the top ten carry 2.5% to 3%. Germline lookup yields CDR1 LGHNA and CDR2 YNFKEQ. V trimming: 5 bases; J trimming: 3 bases; junction bases outside the gene matches: 4. The CDR3 totals 14 residues.

J is TRBJ2-1 and V is TRBV4-2; 7 nucleotides line up with TRBD1. The sequenced sample consisted of PBMCs or T cells enriched from blood (not recorded which). This TCR was recovered from a woman aged 30 to 39 who had recovered from COVID-19. The CDR3 protein is CASSNGTDYNEQFF. In nucleotides, the CDR3 is TGTGCCAGCAGCAACGGGACAGACTACAATGAGCAGTTCTTC.